These T cell receptor beta chains were read from a single sample in a study of blood T cell repertoires in COVID-19. Data came from immunoSEQ multiplex PCR; TCRdb stores just in-frame clones and leaves some out. The sample yields fewer than 350,000 clones, 85% seen once. The sample taken for sequencing was PBMCs or T cells enriched from blood (not recorded which). The receptors were gathered from a woman aged 25 to 39 who had been exposed to COVID-19. The CDR3 runs from the conserved cysteine through the conserved F or W. The D gene is left open where the match is weak. The listing skips clone size in some rows; elsewhere it reads once, few, many or a size class.

size: .; V: TRBV5-1; D: TRBD1; J: TRBJ1-4; DNA: TGCGCCAGCAGCGGGTATGGGACAGCGATAACAACTAATGAAAAACTGTTTTTT; CDR3: CASSGYGTAITTNEKLFF
size: once; V: TRBV4-1; D: TRBD2; J: TRBJ2-3; DNA: TGCGCCAGCAGCCAAGAAGTGTCGAGCGGGGGGGGAGATACGCAGTATTTT; CDR3: CASSQEVSSGGGDTQYF
size: once; V: TRBV4-2; D: TRBD2; J: TRBJ2-7; DNA: TGTGCCAGCAGCCAGGGGACTAGCGGGGACTACGAGCAGTACTTC; CDR3: CASSQGTSGDYEQYF
size: .; V: TRBV19; D: .; J: TRBJ2-7; DNA: TGTGCCAGTAGTATCCCAGGGCAGGGGAACTACGAGCAGTACTTC; CDR3: CASSIPGQGNYEQYF
size: .; V: TRBV19; D: TRBD2; J: TRBJ2-5; DNA: TGTGCCAGTAGTCAGCGGGGGGCGCAAGAGACCCAGTACTTC; CDR3: CASSQRGAQETQYF
size: .; V: TRBV11-2; D: TRBD2; J: TRBJ2-3; DNA: TGTGCCAGCAGCTTATCCCTTTTGAGTAGCGGGAGGCGTGGAGATACGCAGTATTTT; CDR3: CASSLSLLSSGRRGDTQYF
size: .; V: TRBV20-1; D: .; J: TRBJ2-1; DNA: TGCAGTGCTAGAGTGGGCTATGAGCAGTTCTTC; CDR3: CSARVGYEQFF
size: few; V: TRBV30; D: TRBD1; J: TRBJ1-4; DNA: TGTGCCTGGAGTTGGTTTTTTGGACAGGGGAGCGAAAAACTGTTTTTT; CDR3: CAWSWFFGQGSEKLFF
size: few; V: TRBV20-1; D: .; J: TRBJ2-7; DNA: TGCAGTGCTAGTGGTTCTCGGGGGAACTCCTACGAGCAGTACTTC; CDR3: CSASGSRGNSYEQYF
size: .; V: TRBV7-9; D: .; J: TRBJ1-1; DNA: TGTGCCAGCAGCTCCTCGACGGGGAACACTGAAGCTTTCTTT; CDR3: CASSSSTGNTEAFF
size: .; V: TRBV12-5; D: TRBD1; J: TRBJ2-1; DNA: TGTGCTAGTGGTCTCGGGACAGACAATGAGCAGTTCTTC; CDR3: CASGLGTDNEQFF
size: .; V: TRBV28; D: .; J: TRBJ2-1; DNA: TGTGCCAGCAGCCCCATGAGTACGGGACTTGGGGGTAATGAGCAGTTCTTC; CDR3: CASSPMSTGLGGNEQFF
size: .; V: TRBV7-8; D: TRBD1; J: TRBJ1-5; DNA: TGTGCCAGCAGCGGGACAGGGGGTGTTCAGCCCCAGCATTTT; CDR3: CASSGTGGVQPQHF
size: few; V: TRBV19; D: .; J: TRBJ2-1; DNA: TGTGCCAGTAGTCGGGGGGCACTATACAATGAGCAGTTCTTC; CDR3: CASSRGALYNEQFF
size: .; V: TRBV10-1; D: TRBD1; J: TRBJ2-1; DNA: TGCGCCAGCACCGGGACAGTTTACAATGAGCAGTTCTTC; CDR3: CASTGTVYNEQFF
size: .; V: TRBV7-6; D: .; J: TRBJ2-5; DNA: TGTGCCAGCAGCCCGGACCTGGGACTTCGCCAAGAGACCCAGTACTTC; CDR3: CASSPDLGLRQETQYF
size: .; V: TRBV4-1; D: .; J: TRBJ2-7; DNA: TGCGCCAGCAGCCAATCGAGCTCCTACGAGCAGTACTTC; CDR3: CASSQSSSYEQYF
size: .; V: TRBV5-6; D: .; J: TRBJ2-5; DNA: TGTGCCAGCAGCCCCGATGGGGACTACCAAGAGACCCAGTACTTC; CDR3: CASSPDGDYQETQYF
size: .; V: TRBV7-2; D: .; J: TRBJ2-7; DNA: TGTGCCAGCAGCTTCGGTGACAGGGGAGGGTACGAGCAGTACTTC; CDR3: CASSFGDRGGYEQYF
size: once; V: TRBV28; D: .; J: TRBJ1-2; DNA: TGTGCCAGCAGGGGCCTGGGTGTGGTAGAATTCTATGGCTACACCTTC; CDR3: CASRGLGVVEFYGYTF
size: .; V: TRBV2; D: .; J: TRBJ2-1; DNA: TGTGCCAGCAGGCGAGCCGCCTACAATGAGCAGTTCTTC; CDR3: CASRRAAYNEQFF
size: .; V: TRBV19; D: .; J: TRBJ2-7; DNA: TGTGCCAGTAGTATTACAGGGACCTCCTACGAGCAGTACTTC; CDR3: CASSITGTSYEQYF
size: .; V: TRBV28; D: .; J: TRBJ2-3; DNA: TGTGCCAGCAGTTTCCGCGGAACTCTCACAGATACGCAGTATTTT; CDR3: CASSFRGTLTDTQYF
size: .; V: TRBV4-3; D: TRBD1; J: TRBJ2-1; DNA: TGCGCCAGCAGCCAAGACACAGGGGGAGTTGAGCAGTTCTTC; CDR3: CASSQDTGGVEQFF
size: .; V: TRBV30; D: .; J: TRBJ1-4; DNA: TGTGCCTGGAGTGTAATTCGTGAAAAACTGTTTTTT; CDR3: CAWSVIREKLFF
size: .; V: TRBV30; D: .; J: TRBJ2-2; DNA: TGTGCCTGGAGGGGGGGACTGAACACCGGGGAGCTGTTTTTT; CDR3: CAWRGGLNTGELFF
size: .; V: TRBV7-9; D: .; J: TRBJ2-3; DNA: TGTGCCAGCAGCTTCCCTAGCATCGATACGCAGTATTTT; CDR3: CASSFPSIDTQYF
size: .; V: TRBV19; D: TRBD2; J: TRBJ2-1; DNA: TGTGCCAGTACCCGGGCAGCGGGGGGGCCTGTCCATGAGCAGTTCTTC; CDR3: CASTRAAGGPVHEQFF
size: .; V: TRBV28; D: TRBD1; J: TRBJ1-5; DNA: TGTGCCAGCAGTTCCGGACAGGGGGCGAGTATTGGACAGCCCCAGCATTTT; CDR3: CASSSGQGASIGQPQHF
size: .; V: TRBV29-1; D: TRBD1; J: TRBJ2-1; DNA: TGCAGCGTTGAGTCCGGGACAGGGGGTTACAATGAGCAGTTCTTC; CDR3: CSVESGTGGYNEQFF
size: .; V: TRBV29-1; D: TRBD1; J: TRBJ1-2; DNA: TGCAGCGTGAGGGACAGGGGGGACTATGGCTACACCTTC; CDR3: CSVRDRGDYGYTF